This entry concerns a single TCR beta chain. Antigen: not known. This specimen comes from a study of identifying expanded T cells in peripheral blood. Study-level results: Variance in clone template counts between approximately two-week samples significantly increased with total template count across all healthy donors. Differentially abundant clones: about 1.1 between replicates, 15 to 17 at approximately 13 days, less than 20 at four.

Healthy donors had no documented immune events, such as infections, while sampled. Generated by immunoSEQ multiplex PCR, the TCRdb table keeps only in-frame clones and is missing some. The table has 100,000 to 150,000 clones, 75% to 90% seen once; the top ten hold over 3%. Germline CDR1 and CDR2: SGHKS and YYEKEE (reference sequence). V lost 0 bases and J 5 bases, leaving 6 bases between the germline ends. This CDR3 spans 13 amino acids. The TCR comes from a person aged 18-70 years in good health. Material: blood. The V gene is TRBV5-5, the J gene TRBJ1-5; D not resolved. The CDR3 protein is CASSLDGDQPQHF. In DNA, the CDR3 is TGTGCCAGCAGCTTGGACGGGGATCAGCCCCAGCATTTT.